The next 10 T cell receptor beta chains were all read from a single sample in a study of T cells expressing NK-cell markers. For each CDR3 protein, TCRdb gives one entry from its re-call of the 5' RACE reads, without DNA. The sample table sets out approximately 550,000 distinct CDR3 sequences. Material for sequencing was blood T cells: a sorted CD56 or NKG2C T cell subset, CD4+ or CD8+ T cells, or bulk PBMC T cells (not recorded which). These receptor sequences come from a man aged 18 to 35 in good health.

This sequence joins TRBV29-1 and TRBJ2-7; TCRdb designates TRBD2, a call that cannot be tested without DNA. Looked up from germline, CDR1 is SQVTM and CDR2 is ANQGSEA. CDR3 length: 18 residues. CDR3 residues: CSVSPGLAGDGWSYEQYF.

The chain joins TRBV7-2 to TRBJ2-3; TCRdb gives TRBD1 as the D gene, but with no DNA this cannot be confirmed. The germline V gene has CDR1 SGHTA and CDR2 FQGNSA. The CDR3 extends over 15 amino acids. The chain's CDR3 is CASSPRLIGTDTQYF. Full variable domain (missing parts from reference TRBV7-2 and TRBJ2-3): GAGVSQSPSNKVTEKGKDVELRCDPISGHTALYWYRQSLGQGLEFLIYFQGNSAPDKSGLPSDRFSAERTGGSVSTLTIQRTQQEDSAVYLCASSPRLIGTDTQYFGPGTRLTVL.

V usage is TRBV6-2 or TRBV6-3 and J usage is TRBJ2-2; the D call of TRBD2 rests on TCRdb alone, since no DNA is present to check it. The CDR3 length is 15 residues. Germline V CDR1 and CDR2: MNHEY, SVGEGT. The CDR3 spells CASSRLADNTGELFF.

The chain is built from TRBV7-2 and TRBJ2-1; TCRdb picks TRBD2, but there is no DNA to check that call. The germline V gene encodes CDR1 SGHTA and CDR2 FQGNSA. This CDR3 comprises 15 residues. CDR3 protein: CASTRVAEDYNEQFF.

This chain connects TRBV10-3 to TRBJ2-4; the D gene TCRdb calls, TRBD1, cannot be checked with no DNA. The CDR3 consists of 15 residues. Germline loops: CDR1 ENHRY, CDR2 SYGVKD. The CDR3 region is CAISELGQGKNIQYF.

The chain couples TRBV20-1 to TRBJ1-4; the TCRdb D gene call, TRBD1, has no DNA to confirm it. The CDR3 extends over 16 amino acids. Germline V gene lookup returns CDR1 DFQATT and CDR2 SNEGSKA (reference sequence). The CDR3: CSARDREIGTPEKLFF.

The V and J genes are TRBV9 and TRBJ2-1. Germline-derived CDR1 and CDR2 are SGDLS and YYNGEE. This CDR3 is 16 amino acids long. This CDR3 is CASSVEAVYSHNEQFF.

The chain has TRBV12-3 or TRBV12-4 and TRBJ2-3; TCRdb designates TRBD2, a call that cannot be tested without DNA. This CDR3 is 16 amino acids long. CDR3 sequence reads: CASGKTSGSGTDTQYF.

This chain connects TRBV14 to TRBJ2-5; TCRdb selects TRBD1, and the lack of DNA leaves this call unchecked. This CDR3 region has 15 residues. Germline assignment: CDR1 SGHDN and CDR2 FVKESK. The CDR3 here is CASSPRDGLRETQYF.

The chain links TRBV20-1 to TRBJ2-1; TCRdb names TRBD2, which stays unverified in the absence of DNA. The CDR3 runs 16 residues. Germline V lookup: CDR1 DFQATT, CDR2 SNEGSKA (reference sequence). CDR3 region: CSARETLAGDYNEQFF.